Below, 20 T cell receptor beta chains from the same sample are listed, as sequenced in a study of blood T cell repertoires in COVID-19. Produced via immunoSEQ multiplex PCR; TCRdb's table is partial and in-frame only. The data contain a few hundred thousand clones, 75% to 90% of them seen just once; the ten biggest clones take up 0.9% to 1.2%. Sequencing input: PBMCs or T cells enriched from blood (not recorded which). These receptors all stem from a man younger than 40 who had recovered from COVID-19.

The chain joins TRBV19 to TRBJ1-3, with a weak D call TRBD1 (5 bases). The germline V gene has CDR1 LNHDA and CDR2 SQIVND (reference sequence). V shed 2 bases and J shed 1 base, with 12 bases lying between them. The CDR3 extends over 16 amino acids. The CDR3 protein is CASSIFGQSSGNTIYF. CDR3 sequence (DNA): TGTGCCAGTAGTATATTTGGACAATCGTCTGGAAACACCATATATTTT.

Here the CDR3 DNA reads TGTGCCAGCAGCTTGGTCGGGACTGAAGCTTTCTTT. Protein: CASSLVGTEAFF. The V and J genes are TRBV5-8 and TRBJ1-1; D not resolved. CDR1 and CDR2 from the germline V gene are SGHTS and YDEGEE. The CDR3 contains 12 residues. The V end was cut by 0 bases, the J end by 5 bases, with 5 bases between.

Written as DNA, the CDR3 is TGTGCCAGCAGCTTAACAGACGACTACGAGCAGTACTTC. Translated: CASSLTDDYEQYF. The chain uses TRBV7-9 and TRBJ2-7; D remains ambiguous. Trimming pared 2 bases from V and 3 bases from J, leaving 8 bases between. The CDR3 spans 13 residues. CDR1 SEHNR and CDR2 FQNEAQ come from the germline V gene (reference sequence). The full variable domain, rest sourced from reference TRBV7-9 and TRBJ2-7, is DTGVSQNPRHKITKRGQNVTFRCDPISEHNRLYWYRQTLGQGPEFLTYFQNEAQLEKSRLLSDRFSAERPKGSFSTLEIQRTEQGDSAMYLCASSLTDDYEQYFGPGTRLTVT.

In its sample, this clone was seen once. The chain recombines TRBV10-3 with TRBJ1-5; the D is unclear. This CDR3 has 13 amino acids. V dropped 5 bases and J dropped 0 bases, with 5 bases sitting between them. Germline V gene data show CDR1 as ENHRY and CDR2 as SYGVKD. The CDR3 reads CAISSDSNQPQHF. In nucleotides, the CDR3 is TGTGCCATCAGTTCAGATAGCAATCAGCCCCAGCATTTT.

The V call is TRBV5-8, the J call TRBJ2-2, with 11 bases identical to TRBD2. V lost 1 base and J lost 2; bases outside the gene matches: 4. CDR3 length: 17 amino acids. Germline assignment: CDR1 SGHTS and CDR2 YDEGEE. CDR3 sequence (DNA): TGTGCCAGCAGCTTGACCGGGACTAGCGGTAACACCGGGGAGCTGTTTTTT. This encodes CASSLTGTSGNTGELFF.

CDR3 DNA sequence: TGTGCCAGCAGCATTGCCGGGACTAGCGGCTACGAGCAGTACTTC. Translating gives CASSIAGTSGYEQYF. This chain links TRBV11-2 with TRBJ2-7, with 11 bases identical to TRBD2. Looked up from germline, CDR1 is SGHAT and CDR2 is FQNNGV. With V trimmed by 5 bases and J by 3 bases, 6 bases remained unmatched. The CDR3 sequence is 15 residues long.

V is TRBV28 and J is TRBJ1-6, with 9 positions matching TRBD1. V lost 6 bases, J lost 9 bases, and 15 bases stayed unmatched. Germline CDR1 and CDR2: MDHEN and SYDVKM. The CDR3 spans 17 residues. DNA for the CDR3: TGTGCCAGCAGGCCCTCCTTCCGGGACAGGGTCGGTTCACCCCTCCACTTT. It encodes CASRPSFRDRVGSPLHF.

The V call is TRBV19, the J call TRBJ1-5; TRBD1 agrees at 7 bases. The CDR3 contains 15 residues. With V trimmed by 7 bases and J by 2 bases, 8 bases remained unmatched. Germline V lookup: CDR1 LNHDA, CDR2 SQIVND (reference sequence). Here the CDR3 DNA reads TGTGCCAGTATGGGGGCAGGGGGTGGCAATCAGCCCCAGCATTTT. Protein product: CASMGAGGGNQPQHF.

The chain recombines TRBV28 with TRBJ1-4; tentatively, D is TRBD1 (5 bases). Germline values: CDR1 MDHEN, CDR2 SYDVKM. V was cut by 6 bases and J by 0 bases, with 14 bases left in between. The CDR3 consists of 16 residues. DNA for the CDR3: TGTGCCAGCAGCCCACCAGGGTTTGCAACTAATGAAAAACTGTTTTTT. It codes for CASSPPGFATNEKLFF.

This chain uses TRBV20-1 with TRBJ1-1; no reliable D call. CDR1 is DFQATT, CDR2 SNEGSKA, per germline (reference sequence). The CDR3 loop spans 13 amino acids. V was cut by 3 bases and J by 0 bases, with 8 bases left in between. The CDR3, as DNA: TGCAGTGCTAGTCAGGTAATGAACACTGAAGCTTTCTTT. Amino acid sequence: CSASQVMNTEAFF.

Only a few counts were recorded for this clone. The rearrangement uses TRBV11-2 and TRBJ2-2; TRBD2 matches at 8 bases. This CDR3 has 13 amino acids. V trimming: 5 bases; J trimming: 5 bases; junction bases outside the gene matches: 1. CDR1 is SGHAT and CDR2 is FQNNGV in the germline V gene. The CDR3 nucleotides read TGTGCCAGCAGCCCGGGGGGGACCGGGGAGCTGTTTTTT. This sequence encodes CASSPGGTGELFF.

CDR3 in DNA: TGTGCCAGCAGCCACGACTCAGGCAGGGGGCGCCCAGATACGCAGTATTTT. Its translation: CASSHDSGRGRPDTQYF. The rearrangement links TRBV28 to TRBJ2-3; TRBD1 agrees at 8 bases. The CDR3 covers 17 residues. CDR1 is MDHEN, CDR2 SYDVKM, per germline. V was pared by 6 bases and J by 4 bases, with 15 bases of the junction left unmatched.

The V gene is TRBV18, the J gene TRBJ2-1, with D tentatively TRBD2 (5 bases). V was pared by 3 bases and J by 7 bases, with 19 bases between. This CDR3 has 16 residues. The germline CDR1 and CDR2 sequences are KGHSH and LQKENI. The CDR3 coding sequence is TGTGCCAGCTCACCTCGGCTAGCTCGTACGGTGAATGAGCAGTTCTTC. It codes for CASSPRLARTVNEQFF.

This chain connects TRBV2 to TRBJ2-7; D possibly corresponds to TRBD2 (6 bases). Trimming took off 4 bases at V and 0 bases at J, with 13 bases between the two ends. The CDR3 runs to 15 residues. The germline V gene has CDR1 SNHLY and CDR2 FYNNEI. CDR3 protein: CASSAGAGSSYEQYF. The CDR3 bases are TGTGCCAGCAGTGCGGGAGCGGGCAGCTCCTACGAGCAGTACTTC. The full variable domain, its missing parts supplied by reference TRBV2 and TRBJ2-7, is EPEVTQTPSHQVTQMGQEVILRCVPISNHLYFYWYRQILGQKVEFLVSFYNNEISEKSEIFDDQFSVERPDGSNFTLKIRSTKLEDSAMYFCASSAGAGSSYEQYFGPGTRLTVT.

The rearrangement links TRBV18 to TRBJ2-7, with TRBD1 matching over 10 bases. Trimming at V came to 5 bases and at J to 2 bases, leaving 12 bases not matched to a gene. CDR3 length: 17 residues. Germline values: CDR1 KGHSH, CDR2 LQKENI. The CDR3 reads CASSINPGTGDPYEQYF. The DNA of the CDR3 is TGTGCCAGCTCAATAAACCCGGGGACAGGGGACCCCTACGAGCAGTACTTC.

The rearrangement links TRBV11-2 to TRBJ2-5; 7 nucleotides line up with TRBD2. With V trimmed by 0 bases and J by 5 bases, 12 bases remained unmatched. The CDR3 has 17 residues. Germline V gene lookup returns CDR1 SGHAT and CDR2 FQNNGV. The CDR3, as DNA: TGTGCCAGCAGCTTAGATCTTACTAGCGCTATGGGGGAGACCCAGTACTTC. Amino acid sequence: CASSLDLTSAMGETQYF. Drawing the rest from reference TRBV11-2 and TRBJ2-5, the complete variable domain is EAGVAQSPRYKIIEKRQSVAFWCNPISGHATLYWYQQILGQGPKLLIQFQNNGVVDDSQLPKDRFSAERLKGVDSTLKIQPAKLEDSAVYLCASSLDLTSAMGETQYFGPGTRLLVL.

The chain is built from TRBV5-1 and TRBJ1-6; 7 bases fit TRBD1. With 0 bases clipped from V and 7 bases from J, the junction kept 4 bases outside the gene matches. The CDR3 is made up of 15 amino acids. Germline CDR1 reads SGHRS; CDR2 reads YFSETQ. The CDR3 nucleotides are TGCGCCAGCAGCTTGGTGGGGACAGAAAATTCACCCCTCCACTTT. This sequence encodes CASSLVGTENSPLHF.

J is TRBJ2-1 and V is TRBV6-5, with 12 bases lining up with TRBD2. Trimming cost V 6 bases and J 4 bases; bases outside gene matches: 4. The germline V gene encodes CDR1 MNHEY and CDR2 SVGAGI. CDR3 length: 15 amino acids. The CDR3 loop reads CASRIGLAGYNEQFF. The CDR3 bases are TGTGCCAGCAGGATTGGACTAGCGGGGTACAATGAGCAGTTCTTC.

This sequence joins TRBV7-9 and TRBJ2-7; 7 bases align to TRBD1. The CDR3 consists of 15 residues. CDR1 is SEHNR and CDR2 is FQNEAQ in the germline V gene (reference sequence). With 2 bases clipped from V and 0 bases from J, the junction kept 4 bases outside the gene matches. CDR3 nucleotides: TGTGCCAGCAGCTTACGGACAGGCCTCTCCTACGAGCAGTACTTC. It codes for CASSLRTGLSYEQYF.

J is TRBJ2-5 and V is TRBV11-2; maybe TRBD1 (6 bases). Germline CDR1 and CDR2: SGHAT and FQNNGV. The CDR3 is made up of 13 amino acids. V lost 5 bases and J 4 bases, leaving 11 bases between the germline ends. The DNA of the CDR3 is TGTGCCAGCAGCCCGACAGGCGCAGAGACCCAGTACTTC. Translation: CASSPTGAETQYF.